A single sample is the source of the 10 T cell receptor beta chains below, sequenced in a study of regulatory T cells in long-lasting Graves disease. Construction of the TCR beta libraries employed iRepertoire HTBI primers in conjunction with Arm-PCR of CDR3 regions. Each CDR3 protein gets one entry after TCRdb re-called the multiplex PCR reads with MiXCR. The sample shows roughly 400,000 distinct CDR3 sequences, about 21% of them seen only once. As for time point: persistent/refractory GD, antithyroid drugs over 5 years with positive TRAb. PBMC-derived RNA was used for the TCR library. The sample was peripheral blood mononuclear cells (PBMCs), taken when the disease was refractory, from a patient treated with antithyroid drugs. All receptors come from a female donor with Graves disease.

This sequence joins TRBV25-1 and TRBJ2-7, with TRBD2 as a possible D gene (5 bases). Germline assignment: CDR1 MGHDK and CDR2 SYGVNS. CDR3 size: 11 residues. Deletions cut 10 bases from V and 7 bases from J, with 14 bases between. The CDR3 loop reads CATPGSGEQYF. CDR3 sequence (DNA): TGTGCCACCCCCGGTTCGGGGGAGCAGTACTTC.

CDR3 sequence: CATSDAGTGANEKLFF. DNA of the CDR3: TGTGCCACCAGTGATGCCGGGACAGGAGCCAATGAAAAACTGTTTTTT. This chain uses TRBV24-1 with TRBJ1-4; 8 positions match TRBD1. The CDR3 extends over 16 amino acids. Germline-derived CDR1 and CDR2 are KGHDR and SFDVKD. V trimming: 3 bases; J trimming: 5 bases; junction bases outside the gene matches: 7.

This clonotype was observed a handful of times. CDR3 coding DNA: TGTGCCAGCGACACACGGACAGGCCTCTCCTACGAGCAGTACTTC. Amino acids: CASDTRTGLSYEQYF. This chain links TRBV28 with TRBJ2-7, with 7 bases lining up with TRBD1. J lost 0 bases, V lost 8 bases, and 10 bases had no gene match. Germline CDR1 MDHEN, CDR2 SYDVKM. This CDR3 spans 15 amino acids.

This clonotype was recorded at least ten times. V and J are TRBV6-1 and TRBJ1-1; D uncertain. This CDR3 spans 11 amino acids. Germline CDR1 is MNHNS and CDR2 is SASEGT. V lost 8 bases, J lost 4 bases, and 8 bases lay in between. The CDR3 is CASVVGTEAFF. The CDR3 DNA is TGTGCCAGCGTAGTGGGCACTGAAGCTTTCTTT.

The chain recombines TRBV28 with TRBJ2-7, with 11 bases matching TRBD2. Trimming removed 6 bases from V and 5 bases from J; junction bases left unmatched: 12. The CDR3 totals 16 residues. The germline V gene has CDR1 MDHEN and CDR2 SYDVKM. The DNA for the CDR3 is TGTGCCAGCAGGGAATTAATAGCGGGAGGGCCCGACGAGCAGTACTTC. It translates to CASRELIAGGPDEQYF. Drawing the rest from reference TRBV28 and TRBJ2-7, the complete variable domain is DVKVTQSSRYLVKRTGEKVFLECVQDMDHENMFWYRQDPGLGLRLIYFSYDVKMKEKGDIPEGYSVSREKKERFSLILESASTNQTSMYLCASRELIAGGPDEQYFGPGTRLTVT.

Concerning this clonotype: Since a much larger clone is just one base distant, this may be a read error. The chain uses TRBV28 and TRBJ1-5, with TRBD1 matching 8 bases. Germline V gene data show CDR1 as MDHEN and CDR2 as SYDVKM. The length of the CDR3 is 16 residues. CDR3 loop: CASSWPQGASTQPQHF. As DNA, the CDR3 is TGTGCCAGCAGTTGGCCTCAGGGGGCTAGCACTCAGCCCCAGCATTTT.

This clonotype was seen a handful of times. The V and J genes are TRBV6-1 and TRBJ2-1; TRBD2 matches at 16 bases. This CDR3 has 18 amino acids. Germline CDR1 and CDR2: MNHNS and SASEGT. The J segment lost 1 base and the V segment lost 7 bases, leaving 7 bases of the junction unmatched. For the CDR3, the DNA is TGTGCCAGCACCGGGACTAGCGGGAGGGTGGGGTCCTACAATGAGCAGTTCTTC. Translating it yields CASTGTSGRVGSYNEQFF.

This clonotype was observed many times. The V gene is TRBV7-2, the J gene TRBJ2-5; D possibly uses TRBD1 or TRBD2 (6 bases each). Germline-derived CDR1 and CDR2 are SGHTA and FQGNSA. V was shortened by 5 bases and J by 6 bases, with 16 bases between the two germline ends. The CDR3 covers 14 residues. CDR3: CASSQDGGGKTQYF. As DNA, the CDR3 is TGTGCCAGCAGCCAAGATGGAGGGGGAAAGACCCAGTACTTC. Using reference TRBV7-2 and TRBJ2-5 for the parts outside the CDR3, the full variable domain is GAGVSQSPSNKVTEKGKDVELRCDPISGHTALYWYRQSLGQGLEFLIYFQGNSAPDKSGLPSDRFSAERTGGSVSTLTIQRTQQEDSAVYLCASSQDGGGKTQYFGPGTRLLVL.

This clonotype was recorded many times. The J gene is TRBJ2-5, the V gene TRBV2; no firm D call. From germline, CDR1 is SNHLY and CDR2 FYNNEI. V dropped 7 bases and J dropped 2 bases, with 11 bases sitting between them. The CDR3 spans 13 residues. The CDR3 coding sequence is TGTGCCAGCACCACGGTACTACAAGAGACCCAGTACTTC. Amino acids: CASTTVLQETQYF.

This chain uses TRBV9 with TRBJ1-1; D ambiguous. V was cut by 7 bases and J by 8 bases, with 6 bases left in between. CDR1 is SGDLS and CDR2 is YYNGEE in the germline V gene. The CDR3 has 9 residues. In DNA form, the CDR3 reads TGTGCCAGCGGGGAAGAAGCTTTCTTT. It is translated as CASGEEAFF.